This is a list of T cell receptor beta chains from one sample in a study of T cell clonotyping in hematopoietic cell transplantation. Generated by immunoSEQ multiplex PCR, the TCRdb table keeps only in-frame clones and is missing some. The sample shows tens of thousands of clones, about 96% of them seen only once. Sequenced: peripheral blood mononuclear cells. All receptors derive from a man under 40 in good health. Some clones in this sample may be carry-over from other donors' samples. The CDR3 runs from the conserved cysteine through the conserved F or W. Each record gives: D gene, clone size, V gene, J gene, CDR3 DNA, CDR3 protein. D genes are given only for firm matches. Clone size, where shown, is once, few, many, or a class for clones that have expanded.

NA	NA	TRBV7-9	TRBJ1-1	TGTGCCAGCAGCTTATCGACAGGTGGGAACACTGAAGCTTTCTTT	CASSLSTGGNTEAFF
NA	once	TRBV7-2	TRBJ2-3	TGTGCCAGCAGCTTAGGAGCAGGGACAGATACGCAGTATTTT	CASSLGAGTDTQYF
NA	NA	TRBV30	TRBJ1-1	TGTGCCTGGAGTGTACGGGGCACTGAAGCTTTCTTT	CAWSVRGTEAFF
NA	NA	TRBV6-5	TRBJ2-7	TGTGCCAGCAGCAACAGCTACGAGCAGTACTTC	CASSNSYEQYF
TRBD1	NA	TRBV19	TRBJ1-4	TGTGCCAGTAGCTACCGCGACGGACAGGTTAATGAAAAACTGTTTTTT	CASSYRDGQVNEKLFF
NA	NA	TRBV4-3	TRBJ1-1	TGCGCCAGCAGCCAAGATCAGGGGAGCGGCGAGGAAGCTTTCTTT	CASSQDQGSGEEAFF
NA	NA	TRBV7-8	TRBJ1-2	TGTGCCAGCAGCTCATTTGCGCTTTTGGAAATTGGCTACACCTTC	CASSSFALLEIGYTF
TRBD1	NA	TRBV29-1	TRBJ2-2	TGCAGCGTTGAAACGGGACAGGGCTTCGGGGAGCTGTTTTTT	CSVETGQGFGELFF
NA	NA	TRBV30	TRBJ2-5	TGTGCCTGGAGTGTAAAGGGTTCGGAGACCCAGTACTTC	CAWSVKGSETQYF
TRBD1	once	TRBV5-1	TRBJ2-3	TGCGCCAGCAGCATGAGGACAGGGGCTGCAGATACGCAGTATTTT	CASSMRTGAADTQYF
NA	NA	TRBV15	TRBJ1-4	TGTGCCACCGCGGCCAATCGCGACGAAAAACTGTTTTTT	CATAANRDEKLFF
NA	NA	TRBV2	TRBJ1-1	TGTGCCAGCGGCCACGGACAGAAGAACACTGAAGCTTTCTTT	CASGHGQKNTEAFF
NA	NA	TRBV5-1	TRBJ2-5	TGCGCCAGCAGCTTGGGGTATCAAGAGACCCAGTACTTC	CASSLGYQETQYF
NA	NA	TRBV20-1	TRBJ1-1	TGCAGTGCCATTTGGGTAGCTGAAGCTTTCTTT	CSAIWVAEAFF
NA	NA	TRBV5-6	TRBJ1-4	TGTGCCAGCAGCTTGGCCGGGACAAGCAATGAAAAACTGTTTTTT	CASSLAGTSNEKLFF
TRBD1	NA	TRBV6-1	TRBJ2-7	TGTGCCAGCAGTACTCAGGGGGCCACCTACGAGCAGTACTTC	CASSTQGATYEQYF
TRBD1	NA	TRBV14	TRBJ1-1	TGTGCCAGCAGCCAATTGACAGGGGGCTATGATGCTGCTTTCTTT	CASSQLTGGYDAAFF
TRBD1	NA	TRBV4-2	TRBJ1-1	TGTGCCAGCAGCCAAGTGGTGGCGGGGACAGCTCCTTCTGAAGCTTTCTTT	CASSQVVAGTAPSEAFF
NA	NA	TRBV19	TRBJ1-1	TGTGCCAGTAGTTCCACAGTCACTGAAGCTTTCTTT	CASSSTVTEAFF
TRBD1	NA	TRBV4-2	TRBJ2-7	TGTGCCAGCAGCCAAGGGACAGGGGGCTCCTACGAGCAGTACTTC	CASSQGTGGSYEQYF
NA	NA	TRBV29-1	TRBJ1-1	TGCAGCGTTGAAGACCCAGATGACCCGATCCGGTCGCGGGCTTTCTTT	CSVEDPDDPIRSRAFF
TRBD2	NA	TRBV13	TRBJ2-1	TGTGCCAGCAGCTCCTGGACTAGCGGGAGTAGTGAGCAGTTCTTC	CASSSWTSGSSEQFF
NA	NA	TRBV4-1	TRBJ1-1	TGCGCCAGCAGCTGGGGGGTGAACACTGAAGCTTTCTTT	CASSWGVNTEAFF
TRBD1	NA	TRBV5-1	TRBJ1-1	TGCGCCAGCAGCTTGGTACAGGGGGCGAGGACTGAAGCTTTCTTT	CASSLVQGARTEAFF
TRBD2	NA	TRBV4-1	TRBJ2-5	TGCGCCAGCAGCCTCCGGGGGGACCCAGAGACCCAGTACTTC	CASSLRGDPETQYF
NA	NA	TRBV5-4	TRBJ1-1	TGTGCCAGCAGCCGATATGGCGGGGTGAACACTGAAGCTTTCTTT	CASSRYGGVNTEAFF
TRBD1	NA	TRBV7-2	TRBJ2-2	TGTGCCAGCAGCTTAGTTTGGGACAGGCGACTGACGAACACCGGGGAGCTGTTTTTT	CASSLVWDRRLTNTGELFF
NA	NA	TRBV5-6	TRBJ1-1	TGTGCCAGCAGCTTGGTCGGACAGGAAGCTTTCTTT	CASSLVGQEAFF
TRBD1	NA	TRBV7-9	TRBJ1-1	TGTGCCAGCAGCGCAGGGGGGAAACAGGAGAACACTGAAGCTTTCTTT	CASSAGGKQENTEAFF
NA	NA	TRBV5-5	TRBJ1-4	TGTGCCAGCAGCCCTCAGGTGGCTAATGAAAAACTGTTTTTT	CASSPQVANEKLFF
NA	NA	TRBV13	TRBJ2-3	TGTGCCAGCAGCTTACGGAGGGCGGATGGGGATACGCAGTATTTT	CASSLRRADGDTQYF
NA	NA	TRBV5-4	TRBJ1-1	TGTGCCAGCAGCATCCCGAGACAGCCGAACACTGAAGCTTTCTTT	CASSIPRQPNTEAFF
NA	NA	TRBV7-9	TRBJ1-6	TGTGCCAGCAGCTCCTTGGGGGATTCACCCCTCCACTTT	CASSSLGDSPLHF
NA	NA	TRBV11-3	TRBJ1-1	TGTGCCAGCAGCTTCGGAGGGGGGCATGACACTGAAGCTTTCTTT	CASSFGGGHDTEAFF
TRBD1	NA	TRBV27	TRBJ2-7	TGTGCCAGCAGTTTAGGGACAGACTTCTACGAGCAGTACTTC	CASSLGTDFYEQYF
NA	NA	TRBV7-8	TRBJ1-1	TGTGCCGTGGCTGGCTTTCGGGGAGCTGAAGCTTTCTTT	CAVAGFRGAEAFF
NA	NA	TRBV5-6	TRBJ2-3	TGTGCCAGCAGCTTGGTTGGGATAGGCGATTCAGATACGCAGTATTTT	CASSLVGIGDSDTQYF
NA	NA	TRBV11-2	TRBJ2-1	TGTGCCAGCAGCCCCCCCTGGGCTGGTGAGCAGTTCTTC	CASSPPWAGEQFF
NA	NA	TRBV5-4	TRBJ2-1	TGTGCCAGCAGCTTGCTTTACAATGAGCAGTTCTTC	CASSLLYNEQFF
TRBD1	NA	TRBV6-5	TRBJ2-7	TGTGCCAGCGGGGCCGGGACAGGGATCTACGAGCAGTACTTC	CASGAGTGIYEQYF
TRBD2	NA	TRBV4-1	TRBJ2-7	TGCGCCAGCAGCCAAGATCGGCGGCGGGGGGCCTACGAGCAGTACTTC	CASSQDRRRGAYEQYF
NA	few	TRBV7-9	TRBJ2-7	TGTGCCAGCAGCTTAACTGGACACATCTACGAGCAGTACTTC	CASSLTGHIYEQYF
NA	NA	TRBV7-2	TRBJ2-2	TGTGCCAGCAGCTTAGAGGGGGGGCCGAACACCGGGGAGCTGTTTTTT	CASSLEGGPNTGELFF
NA	NA	TRBV18	TRBJ2-7	TGTGCCAGCTCACCAAAGGACGAGCAGTACTTC	CASSPKDEQYF
TRBD1	NA	TRBV5-6	TRBJ1-2	TGTGCCAGCAGCTTACTACCACGGACAGGGGATGGCTACACCTTC	CASSLLPRTGDGYTF
NA	NA	TRBV10-1	TRBJ2-3	TGCGCCAGCAGTGAGCCAGACACAGATACGCAGTATTTT	CASSEPDTDTQYF
TRBD1	once	TRBV14	TRBJ1-6	TGTGCCAGCAGCCAACCCGCAGGGGGCTGGGCACCCCTCCACTTT	CASSQPAGGWAPLHF
TRBD1	NA	TRBV7-6	TRBJ1-5	TGTGCCAGCCGACCAGAGGGGGGGCCTAGACAGGGATCGGGCAATCAGCCCCAGCATTTT	CASRPEGGPRQGSGNQPQHF
TRBD1	NA	TRBV11-1	TRBJ2-3	TGTGCCAGCAGCCCCCGACAGGGGGTCCCTCCAGATACGCAGTATTTT	CASSPRQGVPPDTQYF
NA	once	TRBV9	TRBJ2-1	TGTGCCAGCAGCGTAGAGTCCGGGCACCCCTCCTACAATGAGCAGTTCTTC	CASSVESGHPSYNEQFF
TRBD1	NA	TRBV5-1	TRBJ1-1	TGCGCCAGCAGCCAATGGGGGGGACAGAAGAACACTGAAGCTTTCTTT	CASSQWGGQKNTEAFF